This section outlines one T cell receptor (beta chain) sequence together with its context. What it binds is not known. During its preparation, the TCRbeta library received unique molecular identifiers. Each CDR3 protein is one row after TCRdb ran MiXCR on the PCR reads. The data contain 700,000 to 950,000 distinct CDR3 sequences, 15% to 20% of them singletons. This sample stems from a study of T-cell reconstitution after alpha-beta-depleted transplantation in children. This CDR3 is built from 10 residues. Germline values: CDR1 DFQATT, CDR2 SNEGSKA (reference sequence). The V and J ends lost 6 bases and 6 bases respectively, with 7 bases between them. Study conclusions and caveats: The origin of high day-60 TCRbeta diversity in some patients lay in surviving recipient T cells and thymic progenitors. Several hundred expanded graft clones reportedly gave rise to the alpha-beta T cells present about two months after transplant. T-cell counts and diversity were attributed mostly to newly produced T cells one year after transplant.

Here the sequenced sample was PBMCs, mostly from graft donor cells, taken 360 days after TCRalphabeta/CD19-depleted stem cell transplant. The clonotype originates from a male patient younger than 18 who had a stem cell transplant for acute lymphoblastic leukemia, so the T cells may come from the graft donor. This sequence joins TRBV20-1 and TRBJ2-3; no clear D. The CDR3 region is CSAFRDTQYF. Written as DNA, the CDR3 is TGCAGTGCCTTTCGTGATACGCAGTATTTT.